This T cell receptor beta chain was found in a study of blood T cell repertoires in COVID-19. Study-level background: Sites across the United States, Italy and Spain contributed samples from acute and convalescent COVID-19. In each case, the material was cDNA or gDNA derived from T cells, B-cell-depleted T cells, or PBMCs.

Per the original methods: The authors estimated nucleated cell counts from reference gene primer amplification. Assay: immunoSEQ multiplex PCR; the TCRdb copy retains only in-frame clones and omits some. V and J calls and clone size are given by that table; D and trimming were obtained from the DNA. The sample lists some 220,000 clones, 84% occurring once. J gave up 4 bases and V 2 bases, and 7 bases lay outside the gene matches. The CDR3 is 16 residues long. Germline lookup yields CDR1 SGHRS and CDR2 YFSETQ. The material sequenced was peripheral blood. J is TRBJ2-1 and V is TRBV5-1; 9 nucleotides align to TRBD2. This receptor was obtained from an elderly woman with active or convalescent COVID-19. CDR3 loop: CASSFYSGGPYNEQFF. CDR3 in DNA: TGCGCCAGCAGCTTTTATAGCGGGGGCCCTTACAATGAGCAGTTCTTC.